This record concerns one T cell receptor beta chain sequence. Use of 60 Vbeta and 13 Jbeta primers characterized the PCR. Produced via immunoSEQ multiplex PCR; TCRdb's table is partial and in-frame only. The sample includes 150,000 to 180,000 clones, more than 75% of them seen just once. This CDR3 spans 13 amino acids. V was clipped by 3 bases and J by 11 bases; unmatched bases: 8. Germline CDR1 and CDR2: MGHRA and YSYEKL. The data stem from a study of cytomegalovirus exposure and HLA in healthy donors. Healthy bone marrow donors made up the donors. The rearrangement joins TRBV4-1 to TRBJ1-1, with 8 bases identical to TRBD1. The specimen sequenced was PBMCs. The receptor comes from a man younger than 40 in good health and CMV-seropositive. As DNA, the CDR3 is TGCGCCAGCAGCCAGGGGACAGGAGGAGCGGCTTTCTTT. Translation gives CASSQGTGGAAFF.